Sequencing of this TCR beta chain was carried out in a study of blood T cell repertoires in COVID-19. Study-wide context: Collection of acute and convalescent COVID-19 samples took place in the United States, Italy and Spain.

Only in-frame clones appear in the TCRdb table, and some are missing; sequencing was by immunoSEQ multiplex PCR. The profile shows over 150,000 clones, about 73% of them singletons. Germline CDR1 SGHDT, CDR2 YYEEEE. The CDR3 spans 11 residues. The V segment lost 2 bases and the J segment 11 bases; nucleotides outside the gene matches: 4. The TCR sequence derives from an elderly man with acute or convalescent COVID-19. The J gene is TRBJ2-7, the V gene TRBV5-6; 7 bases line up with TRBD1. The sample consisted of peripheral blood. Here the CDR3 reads CASSFEGAEYV. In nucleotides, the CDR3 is TGTGCCAGCAGCTTCGAGGGGGCCGAGTACGTC.